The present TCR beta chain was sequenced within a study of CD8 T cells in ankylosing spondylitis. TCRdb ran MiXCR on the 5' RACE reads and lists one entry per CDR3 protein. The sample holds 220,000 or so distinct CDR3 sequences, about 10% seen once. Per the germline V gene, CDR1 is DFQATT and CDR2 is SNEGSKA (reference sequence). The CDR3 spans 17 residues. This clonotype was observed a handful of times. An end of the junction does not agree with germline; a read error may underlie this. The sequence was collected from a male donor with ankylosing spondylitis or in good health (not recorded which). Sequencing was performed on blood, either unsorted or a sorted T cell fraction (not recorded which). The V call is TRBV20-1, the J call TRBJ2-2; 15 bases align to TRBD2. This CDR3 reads CCALGLAGGANTGELFF. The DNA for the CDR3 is TGCTGTGCCCTGGGACTAGCGGGGGGCGCGAACACCGGGGAGCTGTTTTTT.